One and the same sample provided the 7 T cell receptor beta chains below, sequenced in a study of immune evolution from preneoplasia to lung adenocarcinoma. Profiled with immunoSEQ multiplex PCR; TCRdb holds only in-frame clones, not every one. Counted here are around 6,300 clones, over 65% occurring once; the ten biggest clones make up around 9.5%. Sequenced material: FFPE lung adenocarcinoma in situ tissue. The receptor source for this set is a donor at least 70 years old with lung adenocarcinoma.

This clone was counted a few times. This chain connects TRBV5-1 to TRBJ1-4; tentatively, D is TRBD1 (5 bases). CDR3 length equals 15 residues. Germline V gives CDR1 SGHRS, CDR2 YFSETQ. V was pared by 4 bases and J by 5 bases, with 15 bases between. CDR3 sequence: CASSRGGASNEKLFF. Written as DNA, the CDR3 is TGCGCCAGCAGCCGCGGCGGGGCGTCGAATGAAAAACTGTTTTTT. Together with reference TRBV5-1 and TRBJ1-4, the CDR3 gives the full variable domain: KAGVTQTPRYLIKTRGQQVTLSCSPISGHRSVSWYQQTPGQGLQFLFEYFSETQRNKGNFPGRFSGRQFSNSRSEMNVSTLELGDSALYLCASSRGGASNEKLFFGSGTQLSVL.

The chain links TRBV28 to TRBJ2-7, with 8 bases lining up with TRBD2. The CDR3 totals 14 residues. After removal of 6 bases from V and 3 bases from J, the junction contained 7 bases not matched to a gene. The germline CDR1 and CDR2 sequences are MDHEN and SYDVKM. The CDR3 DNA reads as TGTGCCAGCAGCCTTCTAGCGGGTAACTACGAGCAGTACTTC. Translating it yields CASSLLAGNYEQYF.

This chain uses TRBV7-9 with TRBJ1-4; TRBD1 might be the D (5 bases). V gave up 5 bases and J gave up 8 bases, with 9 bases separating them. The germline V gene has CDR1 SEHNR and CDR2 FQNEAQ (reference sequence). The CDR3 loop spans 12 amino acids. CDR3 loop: CASSPGLEKLFF. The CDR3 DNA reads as TGTGCCAGCAGCCCGGGACTCGAAAAACTGTTTTTT. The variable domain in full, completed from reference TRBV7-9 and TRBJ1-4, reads DTGVSQNPRHKITKRGQNVTFRCDPISEHNRLYWYRQTLGQGPEFLTYFQNEAQLEKSRLLSDRFSAERPKGSFSTLEIQRTEQGDSAMYLCASSPGLEKLFFGSGTQLSVL.

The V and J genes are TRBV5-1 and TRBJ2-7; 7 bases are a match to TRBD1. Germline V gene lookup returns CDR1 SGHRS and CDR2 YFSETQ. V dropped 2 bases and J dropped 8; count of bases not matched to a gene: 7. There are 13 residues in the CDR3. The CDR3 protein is CASSFTGDAKQYF. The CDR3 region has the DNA TGCGCCAGCAGCTTTACAGGGGACGCAAAGCAGTACTTC.

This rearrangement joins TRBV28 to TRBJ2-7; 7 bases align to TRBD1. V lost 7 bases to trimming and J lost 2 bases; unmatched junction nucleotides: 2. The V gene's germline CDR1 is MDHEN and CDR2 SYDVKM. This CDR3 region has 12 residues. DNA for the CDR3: TGTGCCAGCACCGACAGGGCCTACGAGCAGTACTTC. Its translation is CASTDRAYEQYF.

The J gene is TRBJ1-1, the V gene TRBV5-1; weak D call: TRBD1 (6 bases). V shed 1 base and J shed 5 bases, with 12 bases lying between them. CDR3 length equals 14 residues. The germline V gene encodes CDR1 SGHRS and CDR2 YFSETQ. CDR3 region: CASSLMGAGTEAFF. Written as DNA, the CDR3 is TGCGCCAGCAGCTTGATGGGGGCCGGGACTGAAGCTTTCTTT.

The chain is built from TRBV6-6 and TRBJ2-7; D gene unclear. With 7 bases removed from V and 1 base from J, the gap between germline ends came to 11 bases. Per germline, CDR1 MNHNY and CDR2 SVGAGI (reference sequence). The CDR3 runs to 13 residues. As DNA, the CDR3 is TGTGCCAGCACAAGAAGCGAATCCTACGAGCAGTACTTC. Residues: CASTRSESYEQYF.